These 4 T cell receptor beta chains came from one sample sequenced in a study of T cell responses to AZD1222 COVID-19 vaccine. TCRdb's table, derived via immunoSEQ multiplex PCR, lists solely in-frame clones and lacks some. This table has under 200,000 clones, approximately 87% appearing once. The starting material was peripheral blood, obtained on day 0 of MenACWY control vaccination. These receptors were collected from an adult in good health.

This clone was seen only once. V and J are TRBV18 and TRBJ2-5; D perhaps matches TRBD1 (6 bases). The CDR3 runs to 13 residues. Trimming took off 2 bases at V and 2 bases at J, with 6 bases between the two ends. From germline, CDR1 is KGHSH and CDR2 LQKENI. The CDR3 coding sequence is TGTGCCAGCTCACCAGGGACACAAGAGACCCAGTACTTC. As protein: CASSPGTQETQYF.

The chain recombines TRBV7-2 with TRBJ1-2, with 9 bases matching TRBD1. V lost 4 bases and J lost 7; bases outside the gene matches: 4. This CDR3 region has 13 residues. Germline CDR1 and CDR2: SGHTA and FQGNSA. The CDR3 coding sequence is TGTGCCAGCAGCTCGGGACAGGGCCTTGGCTACACCTTC. Amino acids: CASSSGQGLGYTF.

The table lists this clone with a few counts. The chain has TRBV20-1 and TRBJ1-5; the match to TRBD1 covers 7 bases. This CDR3 contains 13 residues. The junction had 8 bases not matched to a gene; V was cut back by 3 bases and J by 9 bases. Germline V lookup: CDR1 DFQATT, CDR2 SNEGSKA (reference sequence). The CDR3 bases are TGCAGTGCTAGTGACAGGGATCCGGGGCCCCAGCATTTT. This gives the protein CSASDRDPGPQHF.

The chain has TRBV19 and TRBJ2-2; no firm D call. The CDR3 consists of 14 residues. Germline loops: CDR1 LNHDA, CDR2 SQIVND (reference sequence). Trimming took off 3 bases at V and 1 base at J, with 6 bases between the two ends. The CDR3 is CASSMIQNTGELFF. The CDR3 DNA is TGTGCCAGTAGTATGATCCAGAACACCGGGGAGCTGTTTTTT.